The entry below describes one T cell receptor beta chain. Repertoires were generated with immunoSEQ multiplex PCR, while TCRdb's copy carries only in-frame clones and drops some. The sample has 46,000 or so clones, about nine tenths seen once; the top ten hold 4.7%. The data were obtained in a study of T cell changes during pregnancy in multiple sclerosis. The CDR3 is 16 residues long. CDR1 PRHDT and CDR2 FYEKMQ come from the germline V gene (reference sequence). J gave up 1 base and V 2 bases, and 4 bases lay outside the gene matches. The sequence was obtained from a female donor in good health, enrolled as a control in a pregnancy study. The specimen comprised peripheral blood, sampled in the second trimester of pregnancy. The V call is TRBV13, the J call TRBJ2-1, with 8 bases fitting TRBD1. The CDR3, as DNA: TGTGCCAGCAGCTTATGGCAGGGGGCTTCCTACAATGAGCAGTTCTTC. It specifies CASSLWQGASYNEQFF.